This T cell receptor (beta chain) appears in the sequencing data of a study of radiotherapy plus CTLA-4 blockade in lung cancer. At the level of the study: For about 19% of patients, objective responses occurred, and approximately 33% had disease control. Study observations and caveats: In blood, early T cell clone dynamics reportedly predicted response best, together with interferon-beta. In blood, after radiotherapy plus ipilimumab, tumor-derived TCR clones expanded.

Ipilimumab-mediated CTLA-4 blockade plus focal radiation was given to patients having chemo-refractory metastatic non-small-cell lung cancer. The method was immunoSEQ multiplex PCR; TCRdb's version includes in-frame clones alone and lacks a portion of them. This table has around 110,000 clones, more than 75% appearing once. In regard to this clone: The antigen is not known.

Sequences were derived from peripheral blood, sampled from a patient treated with radiotherapy plus ipilimumab. The receptor's source is a human donor with non-small cell lung cancer that progressed on radiotherapy plus ipilimumab. Some clones in this sample may be carry-over from other donors' samples.

The CDR3 bases are TGTGCCACGTCGACAGCATACAATGAGCAGTTCTTC. This translates into CATSTAYNEQFF. The chain combines TRBV10-3 with TRBJ2-1; D is possibly TRBD1 (5 bases). Trimming took off 10 bases at V and 4 bases at J, with 11 bases between the two ends. The CDR3 runs 12 residues. Germline V gene lookup returns CDR1 ENHRY and CDR2 SYGVKD.